This T cell receptor beta chain appears in the sequencing data of a study of blood T cell repertoires in COVID-19. Across the whole study: The samples span acute and convalescent COVID-19 from the United States, Italy and Spain. Sources were T cells, B-cell-depleted T cells, or PBMCs; the material itself was cDNA or gDNA.

CDR3 size: 19 residues. Unmatched junction bases numbered 20, after V lost 5 bases and J lost 7 bases. The V gene's germline CDR1 is SEHNR and CDR2 FQNEAQ (reference sequence). In the authors' workflow: Amplifying reference gene primers gave estimates of nucleated cell counts. Only in-frame clones appear in the TCRdb table, and some are missing; sequencing was by immunoSEQ multiplex PCR. The V and J calls and clone size come from that table; D and trimming were worked out from the DNA. The sample carries some 150,000 clones, over 80% recorded once. The sample comprised peripheral blood. This TCR was sampled from a man over 45 with active COVID-19. The gene calls are TRBV7-9 and TRBJ1-2, with TRBD1 identical over 12 bases. The CDR3 loop reads CASSLNTGSSGQGAGGYTF. The CDR3 DNA is TGTGCCAGCAGCCTAAACACCGGTTCCTCGGGACAGGGGGCTGGTGGCTACACCTTC.